The source of this TCR beta chain is a study of blood T cell repertoires in COVID-19 (dated by TCRdb to about 2020). Notes on the research overall: Samples covering the acute and convalescent phases of COVID-19 were provided by collaborators in the United States, Italy and Spain. The material from the prospective study consisted of cDNA or gDNA derived from T cells, B-cell-depleted T cells, or PBMCs. Subjects who had been exposed to COVID-19, were actively infected with it, or had recovered from it provided the deeply sampled blood TCRbeta repertoires that made up the dataset. A freely available public database, intended as a resource for researchers studying the immune response to SARS-CoV-2, is where the repertoires were released. Samples were obtained from the ongoing ImmuneRACE study (first 160 participants) and from 1,254 subjects provided by 6 global collaborators. Sample metadata almost always included a de-identified subject ID, COVID-19 status, age in years and sex. HLA class I and class II types, where available, came from metadata supplied by the sample provider rather than from assay-based typing.

The immunoSEQ Assay, a bias-controlled multiplex PCR, was used to amplify TCRbeta CDR3 regions from genomic DNA. The paper's processing steps were these. Nucleated cell counts per sample were estimated from amplification of reference gene primers within the assay. To quantify the absolute abundance of each unique TCRbeta CDR3 rearrangement, sequence reads were collapsed and filtered. Productive Simpson clonality was computed per sample as the square root of Simpson's diversity index over productive rearrangements. TCRdb stores this immuneACCESS table with in-frame sequences only. Part of the clones is absent; in the studies checked, under half of the shortfall reflects unresolved V genes, and no reason is known for the rest. From that table come the V and J calls and clone size; the DNA was used to work out D and trimming. The sample table shows about 42,000 clones, and about 88% are seen once. 6.2% of the sample is in the top ten clones.

Collaborating institutions collected whole blood in K2EDTA tubes following their own protocols. For TCRbeta analysis, collaborators shipped samples in one of three forms: frozen whole blood, isolated PBMCs, or DNA extracted from either of those sample types. Results the study describes overall, beyond this receptor: The quantity of clinical and demographic metadata differed by source and by participant and was supplied without curation.

Inclusive of the bounding cysteine and phenylalanine, the CDR3 is 15 residues long. The read is trimmed to its CDR3 DNA, 45 bases read in frame from base 1. For CDR1 and CDR2, the germline V gene lists SGHVS and FQNEAQ. The V and J ends are trimmed by 5 bases and 0 bases, leaving 11 bases between them. Regarding this clone: What this receptor recognizes is not known. No base-level quality is on record; no much larger clone is a single base apart.

The V and J segments used are TRBV7-8 and TRBJ2-1, and perhaps TRBD1 as D gene, on 6 matching bases. The source of this sequence is a human donor in a cohort sampled during active COVID-19. Sequenced sample: peripheral blood. The CDR3 reads CASSVGQSSYNEQFF. At the DNA level, the sequence is TGTGCCAGCAGCGTCGGACAGAGCTCCTACAATGAGCAGTTCTTC.